A single sample gave rise to the 18 T cell receptor beta chains below, sequenced in a study of blood T cell repertoires in COVID-19. Sequenced by immunoSEQ multiplex PCR; TCRdb stores in-frame clones only, minus some. Of roughly 340,000 clones listed, about 89% are singletons. The specimen was peripheral blood. All receptors derive from a woman under 40 with COVID-19, enrolled during active disease.

The chain employs TRBV27 and TRBJ2-3; TRBD1 aligns across 7 bases. Germline assignment: CDR1 MNHEY and CDR2 SMNVEV (reference sequence). V was pared by 4 bases and J by 3 bases, with 4 bases of the junction left unmatched. The CDR3 has 14 residues. The CDR3 sequence is CASSWNRGTDTQYF. The CDR3 bases are TGTGCCAGCAGTTGGAACAGGGGTACAGATACGCAGTATTTT.

This chain connects TRBV5-8 to TRBJ2-5, with D perhaps matching TRBD1 (5 bases). Germline loops: CDR1 SGHTS, CDR2 YDEGEE. Trimming cost V 1 base and J 0 bases, with 13 bases left between them. The CDR3 covers 16 residues. Written as DNA, the CDR3 is TGTGCCAGCAGCTTGTATGACAGCTCGTACCAAGAGACCCAGTACTTC. It translates to CASSLYDSSYQETQYF.

This sequence joins TRBV6-6 and TRBJ1-6; the match to TRBD1 covers 7 bases. V was clipped by 5 bases and J by 9 bases; unmatched bases: 7. The germline V gene has CDR1 MNHNY and CDR2 SVGAGI (reference sequence). The CDR3 runs 14 residues. The CDR3 is CASSTTTGRSPLHF. The CDR3 DNA is TGTGCCAGCAGTACTACGACAGGGCGTTCACCCCTCCACTTT.

The CDR3 nucleotides read TGTGCCACCAGCAGAGAGGGCAGGCCTGACACCGGGGAGCTGTTTTTT. As protein: CATSREGRPDTGELFF. V usage is TRBV15 and J usage is TRBJ2-2; D uncertain. V was pared by 0 bases and J by 3 bases, with 11 bases between. This CDR3 is 16 amino acids long. CDR1 and CDR2 (germline): LNHNV, YYDKDF (reference sequence).

This clone was observed a handful of times. The chain combines TRBV7-9 with TRBJ2-2; D unclear. With 5 bases removed from V and 1 base from J, the gap between germline ends came to 11 bases. The CDR3 runs to 15 residues. Germline V CDR1 and CDR2: SEHNR, FQNEAQ (reference sequence). CDR3 nucleotides: TGTGCCAGCAGCCGGGTCTCGGGGAACACCGGGGAGCTGTTTTTT. Its protein is CASSRVSGNTGELFF.

The chain links TRBV5-6 to TRBJ1-1, with D possibly matching TRBD1 (6 bases). The CDR3 is 16 amino acids. Between the trimmed V and J ends, which lost 0 bases and 7 bases, there was a span of 19 bases. The germline V gene encodes CDR1 SGHDT and CDR2 YYEEEE. The CDR3 bases are TGTGCCAGCAGCTTGGCATATCGGGGGGCACAGCGTGAAGCTTTCTTT. Protein product: CASSLAYRGAQREAFF.

The chain joins TRBV6-2 or TRBV6-3 to TRBJ2-7, with 9 bases aligning to TRBD2. With 4 bases clipped from V and 1 base from J, the junction kept 8 bases outside the gene matches. There are 16 residues in the CDR3. Looked up from germline, CDR1 is MNHEY and CDR2 is SVGEGT. DNA of the CDR3: TGTGCCAGCAGTTTCCCGACTAGCGGCCTATCCTACGAGCAGTACGTC. Protein product: CASSFPTSGLSYEQYV.

This chain uses TRBV7-2 with TRBJ2-1; D is possibly TRBD2 (6 bases). The CDR3 totals 13 residues. Germline values: CDR1 SGHTA, CDR2 FQGNSA. Trimming cost V 5 bases and J 10 bases, with 15 bases left between them. CDR3 loop: CASSATLEGEQFF. The CDR3 DNA follows: TGTGCCAGCAGCGCTACCCTGGAGGGGGAGCAGTTCTTC. The full variable domain, in which reference TRBV7-2 and TRBJ2-1 provide the parts outside the CDR3, is GAGVSQSPSNKVTEKGKDVELRCDPISGHTALYWYRQSLGQGLEFLIYFQGNSAPDKSGLPSDRFSAERTGGSVSTLTIQRTQQEDSAVYLCASSATLEGEQFFGPGTRLTVL.

This sequence joins TRBV18 and TRBJ1-1, with D possibly matching TRBD1 (5 bases). Looked up from germline, CDR1 is KGHSH and CDR2 is LQKENI. The CDR3 loop spans 14 amino acids. Trimming removed 5 bases from V and 0 bases from J, with 10 bases in between. The CDR3 here is CASSSGQMNTEAFF. CDR3 DNA sequence: TGTGCCAGCTCATCTGGACAAATGAACACTGAAGCTTTCTTT.

This rearrangement joins TRBV27 to TRBJ2-7, with 9 bases identical to TRBD1. CDR3 size: 16 residues. V shed 3 bases and J 5 bases; nucleotides not matched to a gene: 11. Germline assignment: CDR1 MNHEY and CDR2 SMNVEV (reference sequence). The CDR3 loop reads CASSFAGTGLSDEQYV. Written as DNA, the CDR3 is TGTGCCAGCAGTTTCGCCGGGACAGGGTTGAGTGACGAGCAGTACGTC.

The V and J genes are TRBV25-1 and TRBJ2-5, with 7 nucleotides matching TRBD2. This CDR3 spans 18 amino acids. The V segment lost 5 bases and the J segment 4 bases; nucleotides outside the gene matches: 19. Per germline, CDR1 MGHDK and CDR2 SYGVNS. CDR3 protein: CASSIPSAGDVMGETQYF. In nucleotides, the CDR3 is TGTGCCAGCAGTATACCCTCGGCGGGGGATGTTATGGGAGAGACCCAGTACTTC.

In this sample, this clone turned up once. Sequence at one end of the junction differs from germline and may be a read error. The genes are TRBV6-7 and TRBJ2-3; a weak D match, TRBD2 (6 bases). TRBV6-7 is flagged as an ORF with uncertain function. There are 17 residues in the CDR3. This chain's CDR3 is CASSYVWGDSSTDTQYF. The CDR3 nucleotides are TGTGCCAGTAGTTATGTTTGGGGGGACTCAAGCACAGATACGCAGTATTTT.

This clone was picked up one time. The V and J genes are TRBV6-5 and TRBJ2-7; the match to TRBD1 covers 7 bases. The length of the CDR3 is 11 residues. Germline V gene data show CDR1 as MNHEY and CDR2 as SVGAGI. With 7 bases clipped from V and 12 bases from J, the junction kept 9 bases outside the gene matches. The CDR3, as DNA: TGTGCCAGCAATACAGGGGTAGCTTTGTACGTC. Amino acids: CASNTGVALYV.

This chain uses TRBV6-5 with TRBJ1-5; D might be TRBD1 (6 bases). The V gene's germline CDR1 is MNHEY and CDR2 SVGAGI. The ends were cut back, 6 bases at V and 0 bases at J, with 9 bases in the middle. The CDR3 runs 14 residues. As DNA, the CDR3 is TGTGCCAGCAGCGGACAGTATAGCAATCAGCCCCAGCATTTT. Translated: CASSGQYSNQPQHF.

This clone was recorded once. The rearrangement uses TRBV28 and TRBJ2-5, with TRBD2 matching over 8 bases. Germline CDR1 and CDR2: MDHEN and SYDVKM. The CDR3 loop spans 15 amino acids. Trimming at V came to 3 bases and at J to 5 bases, leaving 8 bases not matched to a gene. The CDR3 protein is CASSLVAGRGETQYF. The CDR3 DNA reads as TGTGCCAGCAGTTTGGTAGCGGGGAGAGGGGAGACCCAGTACTTC.

This chain links TRBV4-3 with TRBJ2-2, with unresolved D. The germline V gene encodes CDR1 LGHNA and CDR2 YSLEER. With 0 bases removed from V and 12 bases from J, the gap between germline ends came to 8 bases. The CDR3 is 12 residues long. The CDR3: CASSQDSSQLFF. The CDR3 region has the DNA TGCGCCAGCAGCCAAGATAGTTCCCAGCTGTTTTTT.

The chain combines TRBV18 with TRBJ2-6; D is possibly TRBD1 (6 bases). CDR1 and CDR2 (germline): KGHSH, LQKENI. The length of the CDR3 is 16 residues. Deletions cut 1 base from V and 4 bases from J, with 11 bases between. CDR3 in amino acids: CASSPRTVQGANVLTF. The CDR3 coding sequence is TGTGCCAGCTCACCACGGACAGTCCAGGGGGCCAACGTCCTGACTTTC.

This sequence joins TRBV28 and TRBJ2-7; TRBD1 matches at 7 bases. J lost 7 bases, V lost 5 bases, and 5 bases had no gene match. The CDR3 contains 12 residues. The germline gives CDR1 MDHEN, CDR2 SYDVKM. The CDR3, as DNA: TGTGCCAGCAGTAACGACAGGGAGGAGCAGTACTTC. Translating gives CASSNDREEQYF.